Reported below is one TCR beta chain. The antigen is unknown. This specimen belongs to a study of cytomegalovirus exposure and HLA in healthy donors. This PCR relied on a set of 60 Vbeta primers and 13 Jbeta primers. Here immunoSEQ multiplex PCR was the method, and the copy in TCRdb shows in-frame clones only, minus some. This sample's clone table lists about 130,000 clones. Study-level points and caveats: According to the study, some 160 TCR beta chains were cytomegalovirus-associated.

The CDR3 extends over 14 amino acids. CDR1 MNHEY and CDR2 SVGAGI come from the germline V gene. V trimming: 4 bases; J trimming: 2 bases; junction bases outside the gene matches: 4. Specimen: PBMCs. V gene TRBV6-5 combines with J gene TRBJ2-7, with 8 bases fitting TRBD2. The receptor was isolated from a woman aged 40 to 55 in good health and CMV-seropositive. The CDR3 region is CASSFGSGAYEQYF. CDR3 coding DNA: TGTGCCAGCAGTTTTGGTAGCGGGGCCTACGAGCAGTACTTC.